The sequence of this TCR beta chain was determined in a study of blood T cell repertoires in COVID-19. Overall study context: Samples taken during acute and convalescent COVID-19 were collected in the United States, Italy and Spain. PBMCs, B-cell-depleted T cells, or T cells provided the cDNA or gDNA that made up the material.

J was trimmed by 6 bases and V by 4 bases; bases with no gene match: 10. Germline CDR1 reads MNHEY; CDR2 reads SVGAGI. The CDR3 sequence is 16 residues long. Under the authors' procedure: Reference gene primer amplification yielded estimated nucleated cell counts. Generated by immunoSEQ multiplex PCR, the TCRdb table keeps only in-frame clones and is missing some. Clone size and V and J calls were adopted from that table, with D and trimming inferred from the DNA. The sample shows more than 110,000 clones, roughly 90% of them seen only once. This clone was seen a single time. The receptor comes from a man aged 50 to 59 with active or convalescent COVID-19. Sample: peripheral blood. The rearrangement links TRBV6-5 to TRBJ2-2; 8 bases align to TRBD2. For the CDR3, the DNA is TGTGCCAGCAGTTCACTCGGGAGGGGCGCCCCCGGGGAGCTGTTTTTT. Protein product: CASSSLGRGAPGELFF.